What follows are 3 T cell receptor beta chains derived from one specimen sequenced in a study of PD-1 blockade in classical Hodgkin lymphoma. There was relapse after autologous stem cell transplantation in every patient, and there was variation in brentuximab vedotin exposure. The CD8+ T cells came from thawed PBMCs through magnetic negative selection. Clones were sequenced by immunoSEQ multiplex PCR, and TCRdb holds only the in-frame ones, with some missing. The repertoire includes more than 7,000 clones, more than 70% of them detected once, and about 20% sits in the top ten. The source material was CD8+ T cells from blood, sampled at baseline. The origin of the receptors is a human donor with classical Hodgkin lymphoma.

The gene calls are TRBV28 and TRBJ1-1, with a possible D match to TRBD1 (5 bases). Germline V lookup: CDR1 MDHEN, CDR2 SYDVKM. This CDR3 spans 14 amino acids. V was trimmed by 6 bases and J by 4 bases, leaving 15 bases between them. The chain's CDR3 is CASSSLTGFTEAFF. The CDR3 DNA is TGTGCCAGCAGCTCCCTCACAGGATTCACTGAAGCTTTCTTT.

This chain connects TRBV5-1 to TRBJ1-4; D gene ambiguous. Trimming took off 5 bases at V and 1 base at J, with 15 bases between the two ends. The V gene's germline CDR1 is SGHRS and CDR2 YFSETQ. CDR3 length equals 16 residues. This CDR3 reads CASRLNPGRTNEKLFF. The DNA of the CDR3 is TGCGCCAGCAGGTTGAACCCGGGCCGAACTAATGAAAAACTGTTTTTT.

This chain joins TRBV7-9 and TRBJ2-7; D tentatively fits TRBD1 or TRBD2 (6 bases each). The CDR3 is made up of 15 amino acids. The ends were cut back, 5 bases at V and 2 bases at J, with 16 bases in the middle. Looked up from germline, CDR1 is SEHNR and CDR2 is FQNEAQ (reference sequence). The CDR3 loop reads CASSGVGGRTYEQYF. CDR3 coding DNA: TGTGCCAGCAGCGGAGTTGGGGGGCGCACCTACGAGCAGTACTTC. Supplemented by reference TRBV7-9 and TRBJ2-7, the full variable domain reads DTGVSQNPRHKITKRGQNVTFRCDPISEHNRLYWYRQTLGQGPEFLTYFQNEAQLEKSRLLSDRFSAERPKGSFSTLEIQRTEQGDSAMYLCASSGVGGRTYEQYFGPGTRLTVT.